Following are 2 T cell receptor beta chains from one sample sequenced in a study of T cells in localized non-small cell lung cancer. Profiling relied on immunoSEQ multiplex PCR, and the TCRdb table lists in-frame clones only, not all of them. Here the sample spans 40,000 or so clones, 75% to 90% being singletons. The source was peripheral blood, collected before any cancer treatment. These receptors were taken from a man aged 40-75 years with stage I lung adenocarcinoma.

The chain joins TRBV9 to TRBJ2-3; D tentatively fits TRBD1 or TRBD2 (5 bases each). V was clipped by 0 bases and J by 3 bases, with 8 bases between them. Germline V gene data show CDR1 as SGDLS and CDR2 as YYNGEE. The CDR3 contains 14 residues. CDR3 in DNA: TGTGCCAGCAGCGTAGAGTGGGGGACAGATACGCAGTATTTT. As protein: CASSVEWGTDTQYF.

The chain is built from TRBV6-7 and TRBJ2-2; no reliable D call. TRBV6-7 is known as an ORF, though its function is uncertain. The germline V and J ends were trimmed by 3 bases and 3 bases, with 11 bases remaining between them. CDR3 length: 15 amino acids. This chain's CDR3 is CASSYIQAYTGELFF. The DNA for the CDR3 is TGTGCCAGCAGTTATATTCAAGCTTACACCGGGGAGCTGTTTTTT.